This TCR beta chain was recovered during a study of cytomegalovirus exposure and HLA in healthy donors. The PCR ran on 60 Vbeta and 13 Jbeta primers. The repertoire was sequenced with immunoSEQ multiplex PCR; TCRdb's copy has only in-frame clones and lacks some. This sample has approximately 140,000 clones, with roughly 84% found just once. The ends were cut back, 1 base at V and 5 bases at J, with 14 bases in the middle. Per the germline V gene, CDR1 is MGHRA and CDR2 is YSYEKL. CDR3 length: 15 amino acids. Sample: PBMCs. The gene calls are TRBV4-1 and TRBJ1-1; D gene unclear. The origin of this receptor is a girl aged 2-10 years in good health and CMV-seronegative. CDR3 protein: CASSQVEGLGTEAFF. The CDR3 DNA reads as TGCGCCAGCAGCCAAGTGGAGGGCTTGGGAACTGAAGCTTTCTTT.